This TCR beta chain was documented in a study of human T cells and chemical hapten exposure. Study-level results: There was no change with DPC sensitization in TCRs above 1 in 1000 frequency.

TCRdb reprocessed the RACE reads with MiXCR, giving one entry per CDR3 protein. The data contain some 110,000 distinct CDR3 sequences, less than 15% of them seen just once; the ten biggest clones take up 1.6%. Indicated time point: pre-sensitization, week 0. The treatment here: therapeutic diphenylcyclopropenone sensitization with weekly scalp DPC. Trimming took 3 bases from V and 4 from J, leaving 13 bases between them. CDR3 length: 15 amino acids. Germline values: CDR1 DFQATT, CDR2 SNEGSKA (reference sequence). Worth noting for this clonotype: As yet, its antigen is unknown.

This chain connects TRBV20-1 to TRBJ1-6; maybe TRBD1 (5 bases). The sequenced sample was whole blood, obtained in connection with sensitization to the hapten diphenylcyclopropenone (DPC). The TCR originated in a woman in her fifties or sixties with alopecia areata. Some clones in this sample may be carry-over from other donors' samples. The CDR3 coding sequence is TGCAGTGCTAGGGCCCCGGGGGGATATAATTCACCCCTCCACTTT. This codes for CSARAPGGYNSPLHF.